This entry is about one T cell receptor beta chain. As yet, its antigen is unknown. UMI-tagged TRB cDNA libraries were built via 5' RACE. After re-calling the 5' RACE reads, TCRdb lists one entry per CDR3 protein, DNA absent. The sample features tens of thousands of distinct CDR3 sequences, with about a tenth in its top ten. This sample is drawn from a study of CXCR3-negative and CXCR3-positive naive CD8 T cells. Germline-derived CDR1 and CDR2 are MGHRA and YSYEKL. The CDR3 loop spans 15 amino acids. General study points: The study inferred TCR strength from TRB CDR3 properties and found comparable surface CD5 between naive subsets.

The V call is TRBV4-1, the J call TRBJ2-1; checking the TCRdb D call of TRBD2 is not possible without DNA. Material: memory CD8+ T cells from blood. The TCR sequence derives from a human donor in good health. Some clones in this sample may be carry-over from other donors' samples. CDR3 sequence reads: CASSQTPQRGGEQFF.